These 32 T cell receptor beta chains were all obtained from the same sample, sequenced in a study of blood T cell repertoires in COVID-19 (dated by TCRdb to 2020 to 2022). Library generation was performed with the immunoSEQ multiplex PCR assay. This is the immuneACCESS table as TCRdb keeps it, with only in-frame sequences that have V and J called. A part of the clones is gone; compared with another copy, unresolved V genes explain less than half, and the rest is unexplained. The table for this sample lists about 66,000 clones; approximately 89% of them were counted only once. The top ten clones comprise approximately 1.5% of the sample. The sequenced material came from peripheral blood. Receptor source: a man aged 55-75 years with acute or convalescent COVID-19.

V is TRBV6-5 and J is TRBJ2-7; 7 bases fit TRBD1. V lost 2 bases, J lost 0 bases, and 4 bases stayed unmatched. Germline CDR1 is MNHEY and CDR2 is SVGAGI. The CDR3 length is 15 residues. CDR3 sequence: CASSYLTGISYEQYF. The CDR3 DNA reads as TGTGCCAGCAGTTACCTGACAGGGATCTCCTACGAGCAGTACTTC.

The genes are TRBV5-1 and TRBJ1-5; 7 bases align to TRBD1. The germline V gene encodes CDR1 SGHRS and CDR2 YFSETQ. The CDR3 consists of 16 residues. The ends lost 2 bases at V and 7 bases at J; junction bases unmatched: 12. For the CDR3, the DNA is TGCGCCAGCAGCTTAGGTGTAGGACAGGCCGGACAGCCCCAGCATTTT. Its translation: CASSLGVGQAGQPQHF.

J is TRBJ1-5 and V is TRBV19; TRBD1 is a possible D gene (5 bases). The CDR3 is made up of 13 amino acids. V lost 7 bases and J lost 11, with 18 bases in between. CDR1 is LNHDA and CDR2 is SQIVND in the germline V gene (reference sequence). The CDR3 protein is CASMGGDALAQHF. In nucleotides, the CDR3 is TGTGCCAGTATGGGGGGGGACGCCTTAGCCCAGCATTTT.

CDR3 protein: CASSQERLMNTEAFF. Here the CDR3 DNA reads TGCGCCAGCAGCCAAGAGAGGCTCATGAACACTGAAGCTTTCTTT. The chain recombines TRBV4-1 with TRBJ1-1; D ambiguous. The CDR3 has 15 amino acids. Germline-derived CDR1 and CDR2 are MGHRA and YSYEKL. Trimming shortened V by 0 bases and J by 0 bases, and 8 bases separated the two germline ends.

This chain uses TRBV6-5 with TRBJ1-2; 11 bases are shared with TRBD1. This CDR3 is 14 amino acids long. The germline CDR1 and CDR2 sequences are MNHEY and SVGAGI. V was clipped by 6 bases and J by 1 base; unmatched bases: 1. CDR3 sequence (DNA): TGTGCCAGCAGGGGACAGGGGGTTAACTATGGCTACACCTTC. Encoded protein: CASRGQGVNYGYTF.

The chain couples TRBV30 to TRBJ1-2; the D is unclear. Germline lookup yields CDR1 GTSNPN and CDR2 SVGIG (reference sequence). Trimming left V 5 bases short and J 5 bases short, with 15 bases between. The CDR3 runs 13 residues. CDR3 region: CAWAPGEQYGYTF. The DNA of the CDR3 is TGTGCCTGGGCGCCCGGGGAGCAATATGGCTACACCTTC.

This chain connects TRBV5-6 to TRBJ1-2; D not certain. The CDR3 spans 14 residues. Trimming pared 4 bases from V and 0 bases from J, leaving 10 bases between. Germline lookup yields CDR1 SGHDT and CDR2 YYEEEE. CDR3 sequence reads: CASSTVYPNYGYTF. The CDR3 DNA reads as TGTGCCAGCAGCACCGTCTATCCTAACTATGGCTACACCTTC.

This chain connects TRBV5-4 to TRBJ2-1; 8 bases line up with TRBD2. Germline V gene lookup returns CDR1 SGHNT and CDR2 YYREEE (reference sequence). The CDR3 loop spans 17 amino acids. Losses at the gene ends were 1 base for V and 2 bases for J; bases not matched to a gene: 8. The CDR3 protein is CASSLYDGGGTYNEQFF. The CDR3 coding sequence is TGTGCCAGCAGCTTGTACGACGGGGGGGGAACCTACAATGAGCAGTTCTTC. The full variable domain, in which reference TRBV5-4 and TRBJ2-1 provide the parts outside the CDR3, is ETGVTQSPTHLIKTRGQQVTLRCSSQSGHNTVSWYQQALGQGPQFIFQYYREEENGRGNFPPRFSGLQFPNYSSELNVNALELDDSALYLCASSLYDGGGTYNEQFFGPGTRLTVL.

The rearrangement joins TRBV25-1 to TRBJ1-4; D is uncertain. CDR1 and CDR2 (germline): MGHDK, SYGVNS. V lost 1 base, J lost 8 bases, and 14 bases lay in between. This CDR3 comprises 15 residues. CDR3 DNA sequence: TGTGCCAGCAGTGAATCCCTAGGACTGGGGGAAAAACTGTTTTTT. This codes for CASSESLGLGEKLFF.

The V gene is TRBV6-5, the J gene TRBJ1-2; a weak D match, TRBD1 (6 bases). The CDR3 totals 14 residues. Germline V CDR1 and CDR2: MNHEY, SVGAGI. V lost 2 bases to trimming and J lost 2 bases, with 9 bases between them. The CDR3 DNA follows: TGTGCCAGCAGTTACGCTGACAGGAACTATGGCTACACCTTC. It encodes CASSYADRNYGYTF.

The chain combines TRBV10-3 with TRBJ2-3; 12 bases line up with TRBD1. Germline CDR1 ENHRY, CDR2 SYGVKD. The trim removed 6 bases at V and 5 bases at J, leaving 9 bases unmatched. The CDR3 totals 16 residues. CDR3 amino acids: CAISPRDRGLQDTQYF. The CDR3 nucleotides are TGTGCCATCAGCCCTCGGGACAGGGGGCTGCAAGATACGCAGTATTTT.

This chain connects TRBV29-1 to TRBJ1-3; 7 positions agree with TRBD1. After removal of 7 bases from V and 3 bases from J, the junction contained 9 bases not matched to a gene. Germline-derived CDR1 and CDR2 are SQVTM and ANQGSEA. The CDR3 is 14 residues long. The CDR3 is CSARGAGGGNTIYF. In DNA form, the CDR3 reads TGCAGCGCCCGAGGGGCAGGGGGTGGAAACACCATATATTTT.

The chain links TRBV9 to TRBJ2-3; D ambiguous. The V gene's germline CDR1 is SGDLS and CDR2 YYNGEE. Trimming took 3 bases from V and 3 from J, leaving 8 bases between them. This CDR3 has 13 amino acids. This chain's CDR3 is CASSEHTTDTQYF. CDR3 coding DNA: TGTGCCAGCAGCGAACACACGACAGATACGCAGTATTTT. Supplemented by reference TRBV9 and TRBJ2-3, the full variable domain reads DSGVTQTPKHLITATGQRVTLRCSPRSGDLSVYWYQQSLDQGLQFLIQYYNGEERAKGNILERFSAQQFPDLHSELNLSSLELGDSALYFCASSEHTTDTQYFGPGTRLTVL.

This sequence joins TRBV5-1 and TRBJ1-2, with D tentatively TRBD1 (6 bases). CDR1 is SGHRS and CDR2 is YFSETQ in the germline V gene. Trimming took off 0 bases at V and 2 bases at J, with 11 bases between the two ends. The CDR3 length is 15 residues. In DNA, the CDR3 is TGCGCCAGCAGCTTGGTTGGGGGCCAGAACTATGGCTACACCTTC. Amino acid sequence: CASSLVGGQNYGYTF.

The V and J genes are TRBV7-2 and TRBJ1-2, with 9 nucleotides matching TRBD1. The V segment lost 3 bases and the J segment 6 bases; nucleotides outside the gene matches: 5. In germline, CDR1 is SGHTA, CDR2 FQGNSA. The CDR3 has 14 residues. The CDR3 bases are TGTGCCAGCAGCTTCACAGGGGGCAAGAATGGCTACACCTTC. It yields the protein CASSFTGGKNGYTF.

This clone was counted once. CDR3 in amino acids: CASSPGASGKLFF. The DNA for the CDR3 is TGTGCCAGCAGTCCCGGGGCTAGCGGAAAACTGTTTTTT. This chain connects TRBV6-5 to TRBJ1-4, with D maybe TRBD1 (5 bases). The germline V gene has CDR1 MNHEY and CDR2 SVGAGI. V lost 5 bases to trimming and J lost 10 bases, with 14 bases between them. The length of the CDR3 is 13 residues.

V usage is TRBV19 and J usage is TRBJ2-2; no clear D gene. The ends were cut back, 7 bases at V and 1 base at J, with 13 bases in the middle. Germline V gene data show CDR1 as LNHDA and CDR2 as SQIVND (reference sequence). The CDR3 contains 15 residues. CDR3 DNA: TGTGCCAGTATGCCCGTGCGTTTGAACACCGGGGAGCTGTTTTTT. Its translation is CASMPVRLNTGELFF. Based on the CDR3 plus reference TRBV19 and TRBJ2-2, the full variable domain is DGGITQSPKYLFRKEGQNVTLSCEQNLNHDAMYWYRQDPGQGLRLIYYSQIVNDFQKGDIAEGYSVSREKKESFPLTVTSAQKNPTAFYLCASMPVRLNTGELFFGEGSRLTVL.

The CDR3 coding sequence is TGCGCCAGCAGTGAGTCGAGGGGACAGGGCTCCCATGAGCAGTTCTTC. It specifies CASSESRGQGSHEQFF. The chain recombines TRBV10-1 with TRBJ2-1; 9 bases align to TRBD1. The length of the CDR3 is 16 residues. V lost 0 bases to trimming and J lost 8 bases; unmatched junction nucleotides: 8. CDR1 is WNHNN and CDR2 is SYGVQD in the germline V gene (reference sequence).

The rearrangement links TRBV19 to TRBJ1-6, with D tentatively TRBD1 (5 bases). Germline V lookup: CDR1 LNHDA, CDR2 SQIVND (reference sequence). The CDR3 contains 16 residues. V was clipped by 7 bases and J by 7 bases, with 20 bases between them. The CDR3 sequence is CASTGRTGRRNSPLHF. CDR3 sequence (DNA): TGTGCCAGTACCGGGAGAACGGGACGCAGAAATTCACCCCTCCACTTT.

The chain uses TRBV6-5 and TRBJ1-6, with a tentative D call TRBD1 (6 bases). The V end was cut by 6 bases, the J end by 6 bases, with 12 bases between. Germline CDR1 and CDR2: MNHEY and SVGAGI. There are 14 residues in the CDR3. The CDR3 DNA follows: TGTGCCAGCAGGGGGGGGACAACTAATTCACCCCTCCACTTT. Translation gives CASRGGTTNSPLHF.

The V call is TRBV19, the J call TRBJ2-7; weak D call: TRBD1 (6 bases). This CDR3 comprises 13 residues. Per germline, CDR1 LNHDA and CDR2 SQIVND (reference sequence). The germline V and J ends were trimmed by 3 bases and 4 bases, with 10 bases remaining between them. CDR3: CASSIRQAYEQYF. The CDR3 nucleotides are TGTGCCAGTAGTATCAGACAGGCGTACGAGCAGTACTTC.

The V call is TRBV6-5, the J call TRBJ1-2; 7 nucleotides align to TRBD1. V lost 6 bases, J lost 8 bases, and 12 bases stayed unmatched. CDR3 length: 14 amino acids. Germline V gives CDR1 MNHEY, CDR2 SVGAGI. CDR3 amino acids: CASSPNRGQEGYTF. DNA for the CDR3: TGTGCCAGCAGCCCAAACAGGGGCCAAGAGGGCTACACCTTC.

This clone was detected only once. The rearrangement links TRBV4-1 to TRBJ2-7, with 8 bases lining up with TRBD2. Germline assignment: CDR1 MGHRA and CDR2 YSYEKL. There are 15 residues in the CDR3. V was pared by 1 base and J by 0 bases, with 2 bases of the junction left unmatched. CDR3 in amino acids: CASSQAGGASYEQYF. DNA for the CDR3: TGCGCCAGCAGCCAAGCCGGGGGGGCCTCCTACGAGCAGTACTTC.

J is TRBJ2-1 and V is TRBV11-2; 9 positions agree with TRBD2. The germline gives CDR1 SGHAT, CDR2 FQNNGV. V was pared by 1 base and J by 12 bases, with 16 bases of the junction left unmatched. The CDR3 length is 17 residues. The CDR3: CASSLGGGGGGVRGQFF. CDR3 in DNA: TGTGCCAGCAGCTTAGGTGGAGGCGGGGGGGGCGTTCGTGGGCAGTTCTTC. The whole variable domain, filled in from reference TRBV11-2 and TRBJ2-1, reads EAGVAQSPRYKIIEKRQSVAFWCNPISGHATLYWYQQILGQGPKLLIQFQNNGVVDDSQLPKDRFSAERLKGVDSTLKIQPAKLEDSAVYLCASSLGGGGGGVRGQFFGPGTRLTVL.

This clone came up once. V usage is TRBV15 and J usage is TRBJ1-5; unclear D gene. This CDR3 region has 15 residues. With 1 base removed from V and 0 bases from J, the gap between germline ends came to 7 bases. Germline V gene sequence: CDR1 LNHNV, CDR2 YYDKDF (reference sequence). CDR3 residues: CATSRADYSNQPQHF. Here the CDR3 DNA reads TGTGCCACCAGCAGAGCAGATTATAGCAATCAGCCCCAGCATTTT.

The rearrangement links TRBV27 to TRBJ1-2, with TRBD1 matching over 7 bases. V gave up 6 bases and J gave up 4 bases; unmatched junction bases: 2. This CDR3 region has 12 residues. Per the germline V gene, CDR1 is MNHEY and CDR2 is SMNVEV (reference sequence). CDR3 region: CASRSGGYGYTF. As DNA, the CDR3 is TGTGCCAGCAGATCAGGGGGCTATGGCTACACCTTC.

The chain combines TRBV19 with TRBJ2-1; 8 bases match TRBD2. The ends lost 4 bases at V and 4 bases at J; junction bases unmatched: 6. The CDR3 is 15 residues long. Per the germline V gene, CDR1 is LNHDA and CDR2 is SQIVND (reference sequence). The CDR3 is CASSRPAGAYNEQFF. The CDR3 DNA sequence: TGTGCCAGTAGTAGGCCAGCGGGAGCTTACAATGAGCAGTTCTTC.

The rearrangement uses TRBV13 and TRBJ1-1; TRBD1 might be the D (5 bases). V dropped 10 bases and J dropped 0 bases, with 15 bases sitting between them. This CDR3 has 14 amino acids. Germline V lookup: CDR1 PRHDT, CDR2 FYEKMQ (reference sequence). The CDR3 loop reads CATYPGTMNTEAFF. The CDR3 bases are TGTGCCACGTATCCAGGGACTATGAACACTGAAGCTTTCTTT.

This chain joins TRBV2 and TRBJ2-7, with TRBD1 matching 8 bases. The CDR3 is 13 amino acids. V lost 7 bases and J lost 5; bases outside the gene matches: 7. CDR1 is SNHLY and CDR2 is FYNNEI in the germline V gene. This CDR3 reads CASTLDRVNEQYF. CDR3 nucleotide sequence: TGTGCCAGCACATTGGACAGGGTCAACGAGCAGTACTTC. Drawing the rest from reference TRBV2 and TRBJ2-7, the complete variable domain is EPEVTQTPSHQVTQMGQEVILRCVPISNHLYFYWYRQILGQKVEFLVSFYNNEISEKSEIFDDQFSVERPDGSNFTLKIRSTKLEDSAMYFCASTLDRVNEQYFGPGTRLTVT.

The chain has TRBV24-1 and TRBJ1-2; the match to TRBD1 covers 7 bases. This CDR3 is 14 amino acids long. The germline CDR1 and CDR2 sequences are KGHDR and SFDVKD. With 4 bases clipped from V and 7 bases from J, the junction kept 8 bases outside the gene matches. CDR3 in amino acids: CATSDPTGRPGYTF. The DNA for the CDR3 is TGTGCCACCAGTGACCCGACAGGGCGGCCTGGCTACACCTTC.

The V gene is TRBV7-9, the J gene TRBJ2-7; 9 bases agree with TRBD2. J gave up 4 bases and V 5 bases, and 6 bases lay outside the gene matches. The CDR3 sequence is 14 residues long. Per germline, CDR1 SEHNR and CDR2 FQNEAQ (reference sequence). This chain's CDR3 is CASSGTSGSYEQYF. In nucleotides, the CDR3 is TGTGCCAGCAGCGGCACTAGCGGGTCTTACGAGCAGTACTTC. The full variable domain, its missing parts supplied by reference TRBV7-9 and TRBJ2-7, is DTGVSQNPRHKITKRGQNVTFRCDPISEHNRLYWYRQTLGQGPEFLTYFQNEAQLEKSRLLSDRFSAERPKGSFSTLEIQRTEQGDSAMYLCASSGTSGSYEQYFGPGTRLTVT.

This rearrangement joins TRBV27 to TRBJ1-1, with D tentatively TRBD1 (6 bases). The CDR3 consists of 14 residues. Germline V lookup: CDR1 MNHEY, CDR2 SMNVEV (reference sequence). V was shortened by 4 bases and J by 1 base, with 10 bases between the two germline ends. The CDR3 is CASSSPGANTEAFF. The CDR3, as DNA: TGTGCCAGCAGTTCACCAGGGGCGAACACTGAAGCTTTCTTT.